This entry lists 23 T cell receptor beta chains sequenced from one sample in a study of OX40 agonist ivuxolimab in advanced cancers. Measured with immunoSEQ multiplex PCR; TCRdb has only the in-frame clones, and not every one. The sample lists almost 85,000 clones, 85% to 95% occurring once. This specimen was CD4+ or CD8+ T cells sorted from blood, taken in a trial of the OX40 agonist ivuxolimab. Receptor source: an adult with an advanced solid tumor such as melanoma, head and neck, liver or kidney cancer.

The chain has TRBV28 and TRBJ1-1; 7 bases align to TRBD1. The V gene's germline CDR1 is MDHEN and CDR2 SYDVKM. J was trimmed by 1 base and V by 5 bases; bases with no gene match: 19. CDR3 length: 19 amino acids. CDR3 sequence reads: CASSKGTLRAGQSNTEAFF. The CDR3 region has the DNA TGTGCCAGCAGTAAGGGGACCCTCCGAGCGGGACAGTCGAACACTGAAGCTTTCTTT.

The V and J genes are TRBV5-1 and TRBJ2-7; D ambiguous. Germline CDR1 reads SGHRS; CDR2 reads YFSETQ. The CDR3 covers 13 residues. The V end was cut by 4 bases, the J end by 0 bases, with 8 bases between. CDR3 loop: CASSPQTSYEQYF. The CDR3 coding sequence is TGCGCCAGCAGCCCTCAGACCTCCTACGAGCAGTACTTC.

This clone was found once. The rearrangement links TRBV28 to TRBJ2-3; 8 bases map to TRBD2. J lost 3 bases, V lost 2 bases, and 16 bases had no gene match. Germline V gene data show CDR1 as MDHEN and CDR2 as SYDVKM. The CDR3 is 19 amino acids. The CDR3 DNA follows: TGTGCCAGCAGTTTAGTGCCCGGGCGAGCGGGAGTCAGAACAGATACGCAGTATTTT. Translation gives CASSLVPGRAGVRTDTQYF.

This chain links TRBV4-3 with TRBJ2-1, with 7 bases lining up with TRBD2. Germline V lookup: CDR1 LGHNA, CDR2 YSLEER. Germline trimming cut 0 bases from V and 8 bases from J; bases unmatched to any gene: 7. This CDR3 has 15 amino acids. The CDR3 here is CASSQDKPAGHEQFF. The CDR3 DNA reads TGCGCCAGCAGCCAAGACAAACCAGCGGGACATGAGCAGTTCTTC.

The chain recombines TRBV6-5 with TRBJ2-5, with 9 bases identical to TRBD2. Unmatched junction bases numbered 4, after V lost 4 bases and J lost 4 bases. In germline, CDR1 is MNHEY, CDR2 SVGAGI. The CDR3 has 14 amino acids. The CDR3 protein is CASSLAGAPETQYF. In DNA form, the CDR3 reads TGTGCCAGCAGTTTAGCGGGAGCCCCAGAGACCCAGTACTTC.

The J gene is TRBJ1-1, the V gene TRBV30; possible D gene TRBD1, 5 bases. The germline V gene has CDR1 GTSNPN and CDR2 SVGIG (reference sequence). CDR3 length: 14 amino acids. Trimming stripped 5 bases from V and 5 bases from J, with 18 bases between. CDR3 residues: CAWEGRWKGTEAFF. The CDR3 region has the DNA TGTGCCTGGGAGGGGCGCTGGAAAGGAACTGAAGCTTTCTTT.

The CDR3 protein is CASSLGRGVNTGELFF. The CDR3 nucleotides read TGCGCCAGCAGCTTGGGACGGGGTGTCAACACCGGGGAGCTGTTTTTT. V is TRBV4-3 and J is TRBJ2-2; D may match TRBD1 or TRBD2 (5 bases each). The CDR3 length is 16 residues. The germline gives CDR1 LGHNA, CDR2 YSLEER. The V end was cut by 5 bases, the J end by 2 bases, with 15 bases between.

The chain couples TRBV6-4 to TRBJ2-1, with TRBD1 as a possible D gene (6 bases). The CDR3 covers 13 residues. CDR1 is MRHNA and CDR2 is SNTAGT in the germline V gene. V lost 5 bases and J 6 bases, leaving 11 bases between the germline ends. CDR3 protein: CASSHRVSNEQFF. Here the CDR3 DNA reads TGTGCCAGCAGTCACAGGGTCAGCAATGAGCAGTTCTTC.

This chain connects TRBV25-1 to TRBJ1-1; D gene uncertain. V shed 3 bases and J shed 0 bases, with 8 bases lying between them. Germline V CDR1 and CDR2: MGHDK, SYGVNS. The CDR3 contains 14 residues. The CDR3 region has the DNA TGTGCCAGCAGTGAGAACAGCATGAACACTGAAGCTTTCTTT. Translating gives CASSENSMNTEAFF.

The CDR3 sequence is CASSGQGNEQFF. CDR3 in DNA: TGTGCCAGCAGCGGACAGGGGAATGAGCAGTTCTTC. This rearrangement joins TRBV9 to TRBJ2-1; TRBD1 matches at 8 bases. The germline gives CDR1 SGDLS, CDR2 YYNGEE. The CDR3 totals 12 residues. Germline trimming cut 3 bases from V and 7 bases from J; bases unmatched to any gene: 0.

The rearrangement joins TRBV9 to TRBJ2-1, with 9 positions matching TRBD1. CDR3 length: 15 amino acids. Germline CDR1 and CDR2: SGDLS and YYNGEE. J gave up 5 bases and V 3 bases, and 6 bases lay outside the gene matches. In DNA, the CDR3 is TGTGCCAGCAGCGCCTGGGGACAGGGCGACAATGAGCAGTTCTTC. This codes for CASSAWGQGDNEQFF.

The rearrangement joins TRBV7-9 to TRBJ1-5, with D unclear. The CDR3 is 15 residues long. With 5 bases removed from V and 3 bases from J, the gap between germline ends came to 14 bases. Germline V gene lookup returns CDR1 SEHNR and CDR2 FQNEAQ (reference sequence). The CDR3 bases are TGTGCCAGCAGCCCATACGTAGGATTCAATCAGCCCCAGCATTTT. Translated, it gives CASSPYVGFNQPQHF. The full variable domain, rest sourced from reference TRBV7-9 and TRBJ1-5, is DTGVSQNPRHKITKRGQNVTFRCDPISEHNRLYWYRQTLGQGPEFLTYFQNEAQLEKSRLLSDRFSAERPKGSFSTLEIQRTEQGDSAMYLCASSPYVGFNQPQHFGDGTRLSIL.

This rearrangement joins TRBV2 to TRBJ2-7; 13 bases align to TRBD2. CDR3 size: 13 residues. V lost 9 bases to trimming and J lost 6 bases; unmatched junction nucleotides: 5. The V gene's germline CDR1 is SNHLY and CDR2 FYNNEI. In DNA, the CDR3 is TGTGCCAGTCTCGGACTAGCGGGAGTCGAGCAGTACTTC. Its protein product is CASLGLAGVEQYF. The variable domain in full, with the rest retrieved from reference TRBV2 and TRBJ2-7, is EPEVTQTPSHQVTQMGQEVILRCVPISNHLYFYWYRQILGQKVEFLVSFYNNEISEKSEIFDDQFSVERPDGSNFTLKIRSTKLEDSAMYFCASLGLAGVEQYFGPGTRLTVT.

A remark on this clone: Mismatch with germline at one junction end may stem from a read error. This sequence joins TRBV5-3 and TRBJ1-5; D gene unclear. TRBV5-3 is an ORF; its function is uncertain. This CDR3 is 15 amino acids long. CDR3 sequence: CASSQEAGNNQPQHF. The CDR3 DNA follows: TGCGCCAGCAGCCAAGAAGCAGGAAATAATCAGCCCCAGCATTTT.

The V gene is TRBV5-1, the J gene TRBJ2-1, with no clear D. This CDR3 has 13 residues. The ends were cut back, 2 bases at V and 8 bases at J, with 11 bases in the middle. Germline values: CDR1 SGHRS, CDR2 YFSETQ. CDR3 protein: CASSFGMADEQFF. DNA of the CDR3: TGCGCCAGCAGCTTCGGCATGGCCGATGAGCAGTTCTTC.

CDR3 DNA: TGTGCCAGCAGCGGGACAGGGACCCAAGAGACCCAGTACTTC. Translation: CASSGTGTQETQYF. The V gene is TRBV9, the J gene TRBJ2-5, with 8 bases that match TRBD1. Germline values: CDR1 SGDLS, CDR2 YYNGEE. The CDR3 sequence is 14 residues long. Trimming at V came to 3 bases and at J to 1 base, leaving 2 bases not matched to a gene.

CDR3 sequence reads: CASSLMGTSGRYWGTDTQYF. The CDR3, as DNA: TGTGCCAGCAGCCTAATGGGGACTAGCGGGAGATATTGGGGCACAGATACGCAGTATTTT. This chain joins TRBV12-1 and TRBJ2-3; TRBD2 is taken as the D call from the table, unchecked against the DNA. TRBV12-1 is an annotated pseudogene. There are 20 residues in the CDR3.

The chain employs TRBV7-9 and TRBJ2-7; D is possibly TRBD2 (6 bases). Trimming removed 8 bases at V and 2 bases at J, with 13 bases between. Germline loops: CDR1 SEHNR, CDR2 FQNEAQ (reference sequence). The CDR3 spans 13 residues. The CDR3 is CASDGGPPYEQYF. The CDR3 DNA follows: TGTGCCAGCGACGGGGGACCTCCCTACGAGCAGTACTTC.

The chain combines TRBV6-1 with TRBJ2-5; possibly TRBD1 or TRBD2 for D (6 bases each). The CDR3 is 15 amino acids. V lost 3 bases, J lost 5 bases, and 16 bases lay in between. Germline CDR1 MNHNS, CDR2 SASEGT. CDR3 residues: CASSDRWGAGETQYF. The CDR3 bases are TGTGCCAGCAGTGACCGCTGGGGGGCGGGTGAGACCCAGTACTTC.

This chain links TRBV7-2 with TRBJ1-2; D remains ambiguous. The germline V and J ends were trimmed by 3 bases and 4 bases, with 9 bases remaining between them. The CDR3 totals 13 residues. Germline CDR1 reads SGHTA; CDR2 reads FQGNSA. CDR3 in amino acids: CASSFGGFYGYTF. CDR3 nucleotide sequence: TGTGCCAGCAGCTTTGGAGGGTTCTATGGCTACACCTTC.

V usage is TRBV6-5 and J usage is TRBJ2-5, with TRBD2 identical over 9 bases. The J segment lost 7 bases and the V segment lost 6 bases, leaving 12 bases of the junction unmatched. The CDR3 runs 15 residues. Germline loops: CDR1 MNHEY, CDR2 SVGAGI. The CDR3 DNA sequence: TGTGCCAGCAGGATCCGGGGACTAGCTACAAGGACCCAGTACTTC. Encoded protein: CASRIRGLATRTQYF.

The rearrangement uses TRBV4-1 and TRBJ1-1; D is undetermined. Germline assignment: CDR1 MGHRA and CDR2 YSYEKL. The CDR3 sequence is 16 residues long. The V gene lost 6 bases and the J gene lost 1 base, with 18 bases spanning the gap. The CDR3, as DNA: TGCGCCAGCAGTCGGGCGGGCTTATCTCCGAACACTGAAGCTTTCTTT. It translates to CASSRAGLSPNTEAFF.

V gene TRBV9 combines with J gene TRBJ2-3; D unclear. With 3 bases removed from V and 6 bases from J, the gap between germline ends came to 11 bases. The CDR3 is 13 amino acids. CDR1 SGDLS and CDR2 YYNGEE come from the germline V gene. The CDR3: CASSDGVSDTQYF. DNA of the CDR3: TGTGCCAGCAGCGATGGGGTCAGCGATACGCAGTATTTT. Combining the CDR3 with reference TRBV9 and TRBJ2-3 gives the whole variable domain DSGVTQTPKHLITATGQRVTLRCSPRSGDLSVYWYQQSLDQGLQFLIQYYNGEERAKGNILERFSAQQFPDLHSELNLSSLELGDSALYFCASSDGVSDTQYFGPGTRLTVL.